The rows below give T cell receptor beta chains drawn from one sample of a study of blood T cell repertoires in COVID-19. The table came from immunoSEQ multiplex PCR; TCRdb's copy has only in-frame clones and leaves some out. The sample lists about 260,000 clones, about nine tenths occurring once. The sequenced sample was peripheral blood. These TCRs come from a woman aged 40 to 50 who had recovered from COVID-19. Each CDR3 is given with its conserved first and last residue. D genes are given only for firm matches. Size tells how often a clone was seen (once, few, many) or the class of an expanded clone, and some rows leave it out.

d_call: TRBD2
clone_size: -
j_call: TRBJ2-3
v_call: TRBV6-9
cdr3_nt: TGTGCCAGCAGCCCTGGACTAGCGGGGGGCCTTCTTATGAGGGTCGCAGATACGCAGTATTTT
cdr3_aa: CASSPGLAGGLLMRVADTQYF

d_call: -
clone_size: -
j_call: TRBJ2-7
v_call: TRBV23-1
cdr3_nt: TGCGCCAGCAGGGCTTTGGAGGGTGGCTACGAGCAGTACTTC
cdr3_aa: CASRALEGGYEQYF

d_call: TRBD2
clone_size: -
j_call: TRBJ2-3
v_call: TRBV10-2
cdr3_nt: TGCGCCAGCAGTGTTGGGCAGGGAGGGAGCGGGGAGAGCACAGATACGCAGTATTTT
cdr3_aa: CASSVGQGGSGESTDTQYF

d_call: -
clone_size: -
j_call: TRBJ1-1
v_call: TRBV24-1
cdr3_nt: TGTGCCACCAGTGATCTAACAGGGTGGGATAACACTGAAGCTTTCTTT
cdr3_aa: CATSDLTGWDNTEAFF

d_call: TRBD1
clone_size: -
j_call: TRBJ1-1
v_call: TRBV19
cdr3_nt: TGTGCCAGTAGTCGTGCCGGGACAGGGACTGAAGCTTTCTTT
cdr3_aa: CASSRAGTGTEAFF

d_call: TRBD1
clone_size: -
j_call: TRBJ2-5
v_call: TRBV7-2
cdr3_nt: TGTGCCAGCAGCTTAGGTTTGCTCGGGGACAGGGAGACCCAGTACTTC
cdr3_aa: CASSLGLLGDRETQYF

d_call: -
clone_size: once
j_call: TRBJ1-6
v_call: TRBV2
cdr3_nt: TGTGCCAGCAAACCGTCCCAATACACACCCCTCCACTTT
cdr3_aa: CASKPSQYTPLHF

d_call: TRBD1
clone_size: -
j_call: TRBJ1-2
v_call: TRBV11-1
cdr3_nt: TGTGCCAGCAGCCTCCCTCGCGGGACAGGATTTAGTGGCTACACCTTC
cdr3_aa: CASSLPRGTGFSGYTF

d_call: -
clone_size: -
j_call: TRBJ1-2
v_call: TRBV5-1
cdr3_nt: TGCGCCAGCAGCTTGGTTGGACAGACCTATGGCTACACCTTC
cdr3_aa: CASSLVGQTYGYTF

d_call: -
clone_size: -
j_call: TRBJ1-2
v_call: TRBV7-8
cdr3_nt: TGTGCCAGCAGCTTAACAACAGATTATGGCTACACCTTC
cdr3_aa: CASSLTTDYGYTF

d_call: TRBD1
clone_size: -
j_call: TRBJ2-7
v_call: TRBV13
cdr3_nt: TGTGCCAGCAGCCGACTGGGACAGGGTCCCTACGAGCAGTACTTC
cdr3_aa: CASSRLGQGPYEQYF

d_call: TRBD1
clone_size: -
j_call: TRBJ1-5
v_call: TRBV7-9
cdr3_nt: TGTGCCAGCAGCCGTGGGACAGGGGAAAATCAGCCCCAGCATTTT
cdr3_aa: CASSRGTGENQPQHF

d_call: -
clone_size: -
j_call: TRBJ1-5
v_call: TRBV5-5
cdr3_nt: TGTGCCAGCAGCTTGGATGCCCAGGACAATCAGCCCCAGCATTTT
cdr3_aa: CASSLDAQDNQPQHF

d_call: TRBD2
clone_size: -
j_call: TRBJ2-7
v_call: TRBV7-8
cdr3_nt: TGTGCCAGCAGCCAGACGGCGGGGGGATCCGGCGAGCAGTACTTC
cdr3_aa: CASSQTAGGSGEQYF

d_call: -
clone_size: -
j_call: TRBJ2-7
v_call: TRBV18
cdr3_nt: TGTGCCAGCTCACCACGACCGGAGGGCGCCCACGAGCAGTACTTC
cdr3_aa: CASSPRPEGAHEQYF

d_call: -
clone_size: -
j_call: TRBJ1-1
v_call: TRBV5-1
cdr3_nt: TGCGCCAGCAGCTTGGATGCGGGTTCAAGGACTGAAGCTTTCTTT
cdr3_aa: CASSLDAGSRTEAFF